The clone carrying this T cell receptor (beta chain) was observed a handful of times. What it binds is not known. This sample stems from a study of cytomegalovirus exposure and HLA in healthy donors. PCR employed 60 Vbeta and 13 Jbeta primers. Produced via immunoSEQ multiplex PCR; TCRdb's table is partial and in-frame only. The sample yields 100,000 to 150,000 clones, 80% seen once. General study points: It was 150 to 200 TCR beta chains that were listed as cytomegalovirus-associated.

The CDR3 has 13 amino acids. Germline assignment: CDR1 SGHTA and CDR2 FQGTGA. V lost 1 base, J lost 5 bases, and 9 bases lay in between. This chain uses TRBV7-3 with TRBJ2-7; D may be TRBD1 (5 bases). The material sequenced was PBMCs. This receptor was taken from a man aged 25-40 years in good health and CMV-seropositive. The CDR3 DNA is TGTGCCAGCAGCTTAAGCCCAGGGCACGAGCAGTACTTC. It is translated as CASSLSPGHEQYF.